The next 9 T cell receptor beta chains were all read from a single sample in a study of T cells expressing NK-cell markers. TCRdb reprocessed the 5' RACE reads and stores each CDR3 protein as one record, lacking DNA. This sample contains about 380,000 distinct CDR3 sequences. Sequencing was done on a sample of blood T cells: a sorted CD56 or NKG2C T cell subset, CD4+ or CD8+ T cells, or bulk PBMC T cells (not recorded which). The receptor source for this set is a man between 18 and 69 years old in good health.

The CDR3 loop reads CASSQEKGARFF. J is TRBJ1-4 and V is TRBV3-1; the D gene TCRdb calls, TRBD1, cannot be checked with no DNA. CDR3 length equals 12 residues. Looked up from germline, CDR1 is LGHDT and CDR2 is YNNKEL (reference sequence).

This chain links TRBV20-1 with TRBJ2-2; TCRdb reports TRBD1, a call that lacks DNA to check it against. This CDR3 is built from 18 residues. Germline V lookup: CDR1 DFQATT, CDR2 SNEGSKA (reference sequence). The CDR3 loop reads CSARDQSFVAGGTGELFF.

The rearrangement uses TRBV12-3 or TRBV12-4 and TRBJ2-3; lacking DNA, the TRBD2 call made by TCRdb goes unchecked. The CDR3 has 14 residues. CDR3 sequence: CASSPGLASSTQYF.

The chain is built from TRBV6-5 and TRBJ2-7. CDR3 length: 15 amino acids. Germline assignment: CDR1 MNHEY and CDR2 SVGAGI. The CDR3 spells CASSYSRLGNYEQYF.

The CDR3 region is CASSLGGSSPLHF. The V call is TRBV7-2, the J call TRBJ1-6. The CDR3 contains 13 residues. CDR1 is SGHTA, CDR2 FQGNSA, per germline.

The V and J genes are TRBV14 and TRBJ2-6. This CDR3 has 18 residues. Germline CDR1 is SGHDN and CDR2 is FVKESK. This CDR3 is CASSQESRVDSGANVLTF.

The chain links TRBV4-2 to TRBJ2-7; without DNA, the TCRdb call of TRBD1 cannot be checked. Looked up from germline, CDR1 is LGHNA and CDR2 is YNFKEQ. The CDR3 spans 16 residues. The CDR3 loop is CASSDSGTRGFYEQYF.

The gene calls are TRBV7-7 and TRBJ2-5. The CDR3 covers 16 residues. CDR1 SSHAT and CDR2 FNYEAQ come from the germline V gene (reference sequence). The CDR3 here is CASSSLPISAQETQYF. Full variable domain (remainder filled in from reference TRBV7-7 and TRBJ2-5): GAGVSQSPRYKVTKRGQDVTLRCDPISSHATLYWYQQALGQGPEFLTYFNYEAQPDKSGLPSDRFSAERPEGSISTLTIQRTEQRDSAMYRCASSSLPISAQETQYFGPGTRLLVL.

This chain joins TRBV7-3 and TRBJ2-2; no DNA is available, so the TRBD1 call from TCRdb remains unchecked. The CDR3 runs to 15 residues. Germline CDR1 reads SGHTA; CDR2 reads FQGTGA. This chain's CDR3 is CASSPGGGNTGELFF.